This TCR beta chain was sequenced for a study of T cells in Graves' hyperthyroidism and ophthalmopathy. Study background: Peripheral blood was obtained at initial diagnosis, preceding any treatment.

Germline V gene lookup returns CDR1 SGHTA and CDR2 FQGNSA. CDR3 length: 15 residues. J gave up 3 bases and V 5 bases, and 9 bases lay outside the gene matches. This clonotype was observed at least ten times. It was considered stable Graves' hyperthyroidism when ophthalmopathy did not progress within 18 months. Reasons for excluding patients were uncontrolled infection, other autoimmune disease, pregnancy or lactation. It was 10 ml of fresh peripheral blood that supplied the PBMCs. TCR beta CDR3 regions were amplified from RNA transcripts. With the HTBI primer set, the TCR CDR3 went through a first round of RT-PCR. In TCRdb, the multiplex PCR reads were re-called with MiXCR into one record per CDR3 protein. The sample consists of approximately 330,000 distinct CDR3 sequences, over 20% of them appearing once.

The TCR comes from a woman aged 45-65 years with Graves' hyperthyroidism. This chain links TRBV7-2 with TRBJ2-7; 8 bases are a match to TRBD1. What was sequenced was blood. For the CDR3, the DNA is TGTGCCAGCAGCAACGCCCCGGGGACAGGCTACGAGCAGTACTTC. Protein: CASSNAPGTGYEQYF.